This TCR beta chain was recorded in a study of OX40 agonist ivuxolimab in advanced cancers. About the study: Ivuxolimab is an agonistic anti-OX40 (CD134) antibody, and patients were treated with it. Aged roughly 23 to 79 with a mean of around 60 years, they were approximately 80% male.

V trimming: 4 bases; J trimming: 3 bases; junction bases outside the gene matches: 9. CDR3 length: 15 residues. Germline V gives CDR1 SGHTA, CDR2 FQGNSA. The assay was immunoSEQ multiplex PCR, and TCRdb's table has in-frame clones only and misses some. This table has about 46,000 clones, approximately 91% appearing once. This receptor was identified in an adult with an advanced solid tumor such as melanoma, head and neck, liver or kidney cancer. The sequencing here drew on CD4+ or CD8+ T cells sorted from blood, taken in a trial of the OX40 agonist ivuxolimab. The rearrangement uses TRBV7-2 and TRBJ2-7, with 7 bases aligning to TRBD1. Written as DNA, the CDR3 is TGTGCCAGCAGCTCCGGTGGGGCAGGGGGCTACGAGCAGTACTTC. Its protein product is CASSSGGAGGYEQYF. The whole variable domain, filled in from reference TRBV7-2 and TRBJ2-7, reads GAGVSQSPSNKVTEKGKDVELRCDPISGHTALYWYRQSLGQGLEFLIYFQGNSAPDKSGLPSDRFSAERTGGSVSTLTIQRTQQEDSAVYLCASSSGGAGGYEQYFGPGTRLTVT.